This section outlines one T cell receptor (beta chain) sequence together with its context. Its antigen is not yet known. Per-base quality was not reported, and no clone a single base away is much larger than it. According to the germline V gene, CDR1 reads SNHLY and CDR2 reads FYNNEI. Trimming takes 4 bases off V and 7 bases off J; junction bases not matched to a gene: 11. There are 16 amino acids in the CDR3, from cysteine to phenylalanine inclusive. The kept DNA is CDR3 alone, 48 bases in frame from the first base. This specimen comes from a study of blood T cell repertoires in COVID-19 (dated by TCRdb to about 2020). With regard to the full study: Collaborator samples came from the United States, Italy and Spain and covered acute and convalescent phases of COVID-19. The material from the prospective study consisted of cDNA or gDNA derived from T cells, B-cell-depleted T cells, or PBMCs. Subjects who had been exposed to COVID-19, were actively infected with it, or had recovered from it provided the deeply sampled blood TCRbeta repertoires that made up the dataset. The repertoires were made available in a free public database intended to serve as a resource for research on the immune response to SARS-CoV-2. The samples were drawn from the first 160 participants of the ongoing ImmuneRACE study and from 950 to 1,500 subjects provided by 6 global collaborators. Nearly every sample came with metadata listing a de-identified subject ID, COVID-19 status, age in years and sex. Where HLA class I and class II types were available, the types were taken from metadata supplied by the sample provider, not from assay-based typing.

The immunoSEQ Assay, a bias-controlled multiplex PCR, was used to amplify TCRbeta CDR3 regions from genomic DNA. Per the source publication's procedure: The number of nucleated cells in each sample was estimated by amplification of reference gene primers within the assay. To quantify the absolute abundance of each unique TCRbeta CDR3 rearrangement, sequence reads were collapsed and filtered. Productive Simpson clonality was computed per sample as the square root of Simpson's diversity index over productive rearrangements. TCRdb re-hosts the immuneACCESS table, in-frame sequences only. Its copies lack some clones; in the studies checked, an unresolved V gene accounts for under half of them, and the cause for the rest is not known. The DNA was the basis for D and trimming; V, J and clone size are from that table. For this sample the table gives 150,000 to 250,000 clones, of which about 80% were detected only once. The top ten hold 6.5% to 8.5% of the sample.

Results the study describes overall, beyond this receptor: The amount of clinical and demographic metadata varied by source and participant and was provided uncurated.

The collaborating institutions used their own protocols to collect whole blood in K2EDTA tubes. Collaborator samples were shipped for TCRbeta analysis as frozen whole blood, isolated PBMCs, or DNA extracted from either sample type. The clonotype originates from a human donor with acute or convalescent COVID-19. The donor label of this sample is uncertain. Here the chain combines TRBV2 and TRBJ2-5, with 11 middle bases fitting TRBD2. The sample was peripheral blood. In nucleotide form, the sequence is TGTGCCAGCAGTGCTGTGGGGACTAGCGGAGGCGGGACCCAGTACTTC. This is translated as CASSAVGTSGGGTQYF. Reference TRBV2 and TRBJ2-5 genes cover what lies past the CDR3, so the full variable domain is EPEVTQTPSHQVTQMGQEVILRCVPISNHLYFYWYRQILGQKVEFLVSFYNNEISEKSEIFDDQFSVERPDGSNFTLKIRSTKLEDSAMYFCASSAVGTSGGGTQYFGPGTRLLVL.